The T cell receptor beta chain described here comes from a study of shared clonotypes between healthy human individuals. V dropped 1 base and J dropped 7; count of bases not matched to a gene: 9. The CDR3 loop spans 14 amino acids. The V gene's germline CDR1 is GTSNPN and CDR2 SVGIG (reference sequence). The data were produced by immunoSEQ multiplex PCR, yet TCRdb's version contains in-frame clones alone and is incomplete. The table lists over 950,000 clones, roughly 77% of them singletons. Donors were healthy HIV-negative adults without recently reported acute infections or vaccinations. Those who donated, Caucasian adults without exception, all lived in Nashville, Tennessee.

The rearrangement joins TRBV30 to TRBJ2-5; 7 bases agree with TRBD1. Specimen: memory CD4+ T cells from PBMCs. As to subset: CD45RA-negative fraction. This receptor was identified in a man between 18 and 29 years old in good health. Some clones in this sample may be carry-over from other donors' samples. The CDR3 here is CAWSGGQALGTQYF. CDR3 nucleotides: TGTGCCTGGAGTGGAGGACAGGCCCTGGGGACCCAGTACTTC.